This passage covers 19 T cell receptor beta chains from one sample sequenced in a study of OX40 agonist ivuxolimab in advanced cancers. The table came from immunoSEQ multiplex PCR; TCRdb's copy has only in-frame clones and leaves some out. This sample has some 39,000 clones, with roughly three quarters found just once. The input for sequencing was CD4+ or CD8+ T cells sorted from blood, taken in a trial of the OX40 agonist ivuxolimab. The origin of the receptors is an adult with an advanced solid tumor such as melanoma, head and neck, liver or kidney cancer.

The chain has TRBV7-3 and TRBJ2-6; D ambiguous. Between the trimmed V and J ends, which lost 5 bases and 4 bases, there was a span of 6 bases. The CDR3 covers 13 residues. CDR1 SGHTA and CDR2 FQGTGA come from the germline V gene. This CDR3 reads CASSPPGANVLTF. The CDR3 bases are TGTGCCAGCAGCCCCCCGGGGGCCAACGTCCTGACTTTC.

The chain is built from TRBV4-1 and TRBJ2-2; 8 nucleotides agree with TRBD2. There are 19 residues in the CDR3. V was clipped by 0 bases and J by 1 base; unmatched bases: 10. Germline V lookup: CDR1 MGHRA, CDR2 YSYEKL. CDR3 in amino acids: CASSQDGLAGKMNTGELFF. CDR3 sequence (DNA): TGCGCCAGCAGCCAAGATGGTCTAGCGGGCAAGATGAACACCGGGGAGCTGTTTTTT.

CDR3 residues: CASPTQGDLSSYNSPLHF. The CDR3 coding sequence is TGCGCCAGCCCCACACAGGGCGATTTGAGCTCCTATAATTCACCCCTCCACTTT. This sequence joins TRBV23-1 and TRBJ1-6; D may be TRBD1 (6 bases). TRBV23-1 is an open reading frame, and its role is uncertain. V lost 8 bases, J lost 0 bases, and 20 bases lay in between. The CDR3 covers 18 residues.

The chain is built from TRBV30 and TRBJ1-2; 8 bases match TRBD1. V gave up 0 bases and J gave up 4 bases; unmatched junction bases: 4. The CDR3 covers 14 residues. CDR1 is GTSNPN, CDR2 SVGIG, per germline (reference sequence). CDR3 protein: CAWSVGQESYGYTF. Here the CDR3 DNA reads TGTGCCTGGAGTGTGGGACAGGAGAGCTATGGCTACACCTTC.

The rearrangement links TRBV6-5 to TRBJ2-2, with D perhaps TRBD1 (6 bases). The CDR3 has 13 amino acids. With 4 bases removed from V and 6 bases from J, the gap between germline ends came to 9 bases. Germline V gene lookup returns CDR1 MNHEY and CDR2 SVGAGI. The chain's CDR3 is CASSSNRAGELFF. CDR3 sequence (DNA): TGTGCCAGCAGTTCGAACAGGGCCGGGGAGCTGTTTTTT.

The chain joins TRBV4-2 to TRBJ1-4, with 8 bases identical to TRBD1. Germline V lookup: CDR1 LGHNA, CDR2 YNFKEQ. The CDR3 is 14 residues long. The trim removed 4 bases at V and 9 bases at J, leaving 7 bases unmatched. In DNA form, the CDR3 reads TGTGCCAGCAGCCCCCCAGGGGGCAATAAAAAACTGTTTTTT. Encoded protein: CASSPPGGNKKLFF.

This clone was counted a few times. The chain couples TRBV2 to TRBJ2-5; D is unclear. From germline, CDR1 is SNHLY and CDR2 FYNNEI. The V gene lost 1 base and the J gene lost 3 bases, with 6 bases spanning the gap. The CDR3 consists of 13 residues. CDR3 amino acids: CASSEDSEETQYF. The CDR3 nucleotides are TGTGCCAGCAGTGAAGACAGTGAAGAGACCCAGTACTTC.

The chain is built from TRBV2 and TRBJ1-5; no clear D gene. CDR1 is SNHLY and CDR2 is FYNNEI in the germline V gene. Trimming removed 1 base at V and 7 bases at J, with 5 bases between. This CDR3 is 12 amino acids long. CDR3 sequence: CASSEERQPQHF. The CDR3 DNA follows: TGTGCCAGCAGTGAAGAGCGGCAGCCCCAGCATTTT.

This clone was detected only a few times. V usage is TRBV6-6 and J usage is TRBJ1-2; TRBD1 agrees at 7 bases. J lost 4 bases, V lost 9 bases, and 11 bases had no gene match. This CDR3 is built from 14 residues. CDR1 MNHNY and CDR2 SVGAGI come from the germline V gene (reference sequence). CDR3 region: CASSGTAQSYGYTF. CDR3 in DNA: TGTGCCAGTTCCGGGACAGCCCAGAGCTATGGCTACACCTTC.

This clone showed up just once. The CDR3 DNA is TGTGCCAGCACCGCTTACAGGAACGGGGAGCTGTTTTTT. This sequence encodes CASTAYRNGELFF. The V and J genes are TRBV27 and TRBJ2-2, with D possibly TRBD1 on 5 matching bases. CDR1 is MNHEY, CDR2 SMNVEV, per germline (reference sequence). The CDR3 totals 13 residues. V lost 7 bases and J 7 bases, leaving 13 bases between the germline ends.

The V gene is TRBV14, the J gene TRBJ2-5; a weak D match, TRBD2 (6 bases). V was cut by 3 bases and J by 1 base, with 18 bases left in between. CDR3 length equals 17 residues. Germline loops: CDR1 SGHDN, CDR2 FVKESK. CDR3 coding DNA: TGTGCCAGCAGCCAGGGTAGGGGCGGGGATCTCCAAGAGACCCAGTACTTC. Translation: CASSQGRGGDLQETQYF.

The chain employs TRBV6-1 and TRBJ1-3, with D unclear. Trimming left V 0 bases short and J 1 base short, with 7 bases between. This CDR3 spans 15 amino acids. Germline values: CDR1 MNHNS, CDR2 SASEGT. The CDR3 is CASSEARGSGNTIYF. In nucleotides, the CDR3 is TGTGCCAGCAGTGAAGCGCGCGGTTCTGGAAACACCATATATTTT.

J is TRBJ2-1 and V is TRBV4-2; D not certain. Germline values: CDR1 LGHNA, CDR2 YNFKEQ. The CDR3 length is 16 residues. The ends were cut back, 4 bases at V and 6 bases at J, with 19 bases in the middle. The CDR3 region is CASSRSVGASLNEQFF. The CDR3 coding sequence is TGTGCCAGCAGCCGAAGCGTCGGTGCTTCCCTCAATGAGCAGTTCTTC.

The CDR3 bases are TGTGCCAGTAGTATAGAGGGCAGGCGCTTAGAGCAGTTCTTC. This translates into CASSIEGRRLEQFF. The J gene is TRBJ2-1, the V gene TRBV19; no clear D. In germline, CDR1 is LNHDA, CDR2 SQIVND (reference sequence). This CDR3 has 14 residues. Trimming left V 0 bases short and J 10 bases short, with 13 bases between.

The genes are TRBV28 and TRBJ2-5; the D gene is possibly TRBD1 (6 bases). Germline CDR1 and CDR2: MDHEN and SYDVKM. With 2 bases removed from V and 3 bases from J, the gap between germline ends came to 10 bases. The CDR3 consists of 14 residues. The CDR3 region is CASSLGYREETQYF. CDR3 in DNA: TGTGCCAGCAGTTTAGGGTACAGGGAAGAGACCCAGTACTTC.

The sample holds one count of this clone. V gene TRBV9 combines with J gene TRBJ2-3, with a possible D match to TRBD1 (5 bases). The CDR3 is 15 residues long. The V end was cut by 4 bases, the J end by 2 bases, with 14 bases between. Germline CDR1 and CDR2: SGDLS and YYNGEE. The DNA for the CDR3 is TGTGCCAGCAGCAAACGACAGCCGAACACAGATACGCAGTATTTT. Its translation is CASSKRQPNTDTQYF.

DNA of the CDR3: TGTGCCAGCAGCTTAGCAGGGGGGGGGACAGTCTACAATGAGCAGTTCTTC. It yields the protein CASSLAGGGTVYNEQFF. The chain has TRBV11-2 and TRBJ2-1; D possibly matches TRBD1 or TRBD2 (7 bases each). The length of the CDR3 is 17 residues. V was trimmed by 1 base and J by 3 bases, leaving 16 bases between them. Germline V gives CDR1 SGHAT, CDR2 FQNNGV.

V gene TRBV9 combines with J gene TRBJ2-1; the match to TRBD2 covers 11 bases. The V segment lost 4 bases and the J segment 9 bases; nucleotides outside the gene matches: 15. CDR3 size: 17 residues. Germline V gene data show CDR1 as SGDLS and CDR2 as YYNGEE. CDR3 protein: CASSTRGGLAEYGEQFF. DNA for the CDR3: TGTGCCAGCAGCACGAGGGGGGGACTAGCGGAATACGGTGAGCAGTTCTTC.

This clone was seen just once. The CDR3 spells CSVGDVILGNTIYF. CDR3 DNA sequence: TGCAGCGTTGGGGATGTTATTCTTGGAAACACCATATATTTT. This chain joins TRBV29-1 and TRBJ1-3; D is unclear. The V gene lost 4 bases and the J gene lost 3 bases, with 13 bases spanning the gap. The CDR3 contains 14 residues. Germline V CDR1 and CDR2: SQVTM, ANQGSEA.